This TCR beta chain was profiled in a study of identical twins. TCRdb redid the calling of the 5' RACE reads with MiXCR, one entry per CDR3 protein. Of about 290,000 distinct CDR3 sequences listed, roughly 9.8% are singletons. This clonotype was observed at least ten times. All donors comprised healthy Caucasians. Germline V gene lookup returns CDR1 MGHRA and CDR2 YSYEKL. Trimming stripped 1 base from V and 8 bases from J, with 6 bases between. This CDR3 contains 12 residues. This sample was shared with a second study, whose subject was yellow fever vaccine responses in identical twins.

The V and J genes are TRBV4-1 and TRBJ2-1; D uncertain. This TCR derives from a woman aged 18-29 years in good health. The specimen sequenced was CD8+ T cells sorted from blood. CDR3 sequence (DNA): TGCGCCAGCAGCCAAGTAGTATATGAGCAGTTCTTC. This codes for CASSQVVYEQFF.